Sequencing of this T cell receptor beta chain was carried out in a study of T cell responses to AZD1222 COVID-19 vaccine. Study details: Pooled in the analysis were second doses at about 4 or about 12 weeks.

Sequenced by immunoSEQ multiplex PCR; TCRdb stores in-frame clones only, minus some. The repertoire holds fewer than 150,000 clones, with about 80% as singletons. The CDR3 loop spans 14 amino acids. Trimming took off 3 bases at V and 4 bases at J, with 10 bases between the two ends. Germline loops: CDR1 LNHDA, CDR2 SQIVND (reference sequence). Study-wide points: Of spike-specific TCRs, nearly half reportedly target regions left unmutated in variants. Vaccine-associated CD4 TCRs spanned spike, dominant at 160-218 and 743-854.

Details on this clone: The target antigen is unknown.

The sequence was collected from an adult in good health. The specimen comprised peripheral blood, sampled on day 0 of AZD1222 vaccination. The chain combines TRBV19 with TRBJ1-3; a weak D match, TRBD1 (5 bases). The CDR3 loop is CASSIQGAGNTIYF. CDR3 in DNA: TGTGCCAGTAGTATCCAGGGAGCCGGAAACACCATATATTTT.